This T cell receptor beta chain appears in the sequencing data of a study of cytomegalovirus exposure and HLA in healthy donors. With 5 bases removed from V and 4 bases from J, the gap between germline ends came to 12 bases. Germline V gene data show CDR1 as SGHTA and CDR2 as FQGNSA. The CDR3 is made up of 14 amino acids. The study ran its PCR with 60 Vbeta and 13 Jbeta primers. TCRdb keeps only in-frame clones here, not all; method: immunoSEQ multiplex PCR. The data contain around 130,000 clones, around three quarters of them singletons. The material sequenced was PBMCs. The V gene is TRBV7-2, the J gene TRBJ1-5; maybe TRBD1 (6 bases). This TCR derives from a woman between 50 and 59 years old in good health and CMV-seronegative. For the CDR3, the DNA is TGTGCCAGCAGCCTTGGACAGCCGAATCAGCCCCAGCATTTT. The encoded protein is CASSLGQPNQPQHF.